One sample yielded the 11 T cell receptor beta chains listed below, sequenced in a study of T cell responses to AZD1222 COVID-19 vaccine. Profiled with immunoSEQ multiplex PCR; TCRdb holds only in-frame clones, not every one. Of about 270,000 clones listed, around 93% are singletons. This specimen was peripheral blood, taken 28 days after the second AZD1222 dose. These receptors were taken from an adult who received the AZD1222 COVID-19 vaccine.

V gene TRBV10-2 combines with J gene TRBJ2-1, with 8 positions matching TRBD1. Unmatched junction bases numbered 4, after V lost 0 bases and J lost 3 bases. The V gene's germline CDR1 is WSHSY and CDR2 SAAADI. The CDR3 is 16 amino acids. The CDR3 region has the DNA TGCGCCAGCAGTGAGTCCAAGGACAGGGTCTACAATGAGCAGTTCTTC. Residues: CASSESKDRVYNEQFF.

The chain employs TRBV5-1 and TRBJ1-6; TRBD1 matches at 8 bases. Trimming removed 7 bases from V and 10 bases from J; junction bases left unmatched: 7. This CDR3 region has 13 residues. Germline V CDR1 and CDR2: SGHRS, YFSETQ. The CDR3 DNA sequence: TGCGCCAGCGACAGGGGAGACGGATCACCCCTCCACTTT. Its protein is CASDRGDGSPLHF.

The DNA for the CDR3 is TGTGCCAGCAGCTTAGGTTCAGGGGGCTTCTCTGGGGCCAACGTCCTGACTTTC. Amino acids: CASSLGSGGFSGANVLTF. The chain uses TRBV7-9 and TRBJ2-6, with TRBD1 matching 8 bases. This CDR3 comprises 18 residues. The ends lost 1 base at V and 0 bases at J; junction bases unmatched: 5. The germline V gene has CDR1 SEHNR and CDR2 FQNEAQ (reference sequence).

This chain connects TRBV5-6 to TRBJ1-2; D perhaps matches TRBD1 (5 bases). CDR1 is SGHDT, CDR2 YYEEEE, per germline. CDR3 length: 12 amino acids. V lost 0 bases and J 6 bases, leaving 6 bases between the germline ends. The CDR3 coding sequence is TGTGCCAGCAGCTTGGGAGGGGATGGCTACACCTTC. Its translation is CASSLGGDGYTF.

V gene TRBV7-2 combines with J gene TRBJ2-1, with 8 bases identical to TRBD1. This CDR3 has 16 amino acids. V was clipped by 3 bases and J by 3 bases; unmatched bases: 7. Germline CDR1 is SGHTA and CDR2 is FQGNSA. This CDR3 reads CASSFLAGGIYNEQFF. DNA for the CDR3: TGTGCCAGCAGCTTCCTAGCAGGGGGCATCTACAATGAGCAGTTCTTC.

This rearrangement joins TRBV11-2 to TRBJ1-2, with 9 positions matching TRBD1. Germline V CDR1 and CDR2: SGHAT, FQNNGV. The V gene end was trimmed by 6 bases and the J gene end by 6 bases; junction bases not matched to a gene: 2. This CDR3 is 12 amino acids long. CDR3 protein: CASRRDRDGYTF. Written as DNA, the CDR3 is TGTGCCAGCAGACGGGACAGGGATGGCTACACCTTC.

A single count supports this clone. J is TRBJ2-7 and V is TRBV9; D remains unclear. The V and J ends lost 3 bases and 2 bases respectively, with 12 bases between them. This CDR3 is 14 amino acids long. CDR1 and CDR2 from the germline V gene are SGDLS and YYNGEE. The chain's CDR3 is CASSASTTTYEQYF. For the CDR3, the DNA is TGTGCCAGCAGCGCTTCGACAACCACCTACGAGCAGTACTTC.

The chain combines TRBV7-2 with TRBJ2-7; no reliable D call. CDR1 SGHTA and CDR2 FQGNSA come from the germline V gene. Between the trimmed V and J ends, which lost 1 base and 3 bases, there was a span of 7 bases. The CDR3 has 13 amino acids. CDR3 nucleotide sequence: TGTGCCAGCAGCTTAGAAAGTGGCTACGAGCAGTACTTC. Its protein is CASSLESGYEQYF.

The V and J genes are TRBV2 and TRBJ2-3; TRBD2 agrees at 7 bases. The CDR3 has 14 amino acids. The germline CDR1 and CDR2 sequences are SNHLY and FYNNEI. Trimming took 4 bases from V and 0 from J; bases not matched to a gene: 1. The CDR3 loop reads CASSVSGSTDTQYF. The CDR3 DNA sequence: TGTGCCAGCAGTGTTAGCGGGAGCACAGATACGCAGTATTTT.

The chain uses TRBV5-4 and TRBJ2-2; 8 positions match TRBD2. V lost 3 bases to trimming and J lost 4 bases; unmatched junction nucleotides: 5. CDR1 is SGHNT and CDR2 is YYREEE in the germline V gene (reference sequence). The CDR3 spans 15 residues. The CDR3 sequence: CASSSGLAGTGELFF. CDR3 nucleotide sequence: TGTGCCAGCAGCTCAGGACTAGCAGGCACCGGGGAGCTGTTTTTT.

Here the CDR3 DNA reads TGTGCCAGCAGTTTTAGCCAAACCTACGAGCAGTACTTC. It translates to CASSFSQTYEQYF. The rearrangement joins TRBV28 to TRBJ2-7; D not resolved. V lost 3 bases to trimming and J lost 2 bases, with 8 bases between them. The CDR3 spans 13 residues. CDR1 and CDR2 from the germline V gene are MDHEN and SYDVKM.